Each of the 10 T cell receptor beta chains below was sequenced from the same sample in a study of early T cells in non-severe SARS-CoV-2 infection. TCRdb ran MiXCR on the 5' RACE reads and lists one entry per CDR3 protein. The profile shows fewer than 65,000 distinct CDR3 sequences, about 10% of them singletons. Source material: whole blood. Every receptor here comes from an adult who was a healthcare worker with PCR-confirmed SARS-CoV-2 infection or an uninfected control (not recorded which).

This clonotype was observed many times. The rearrangement joins TRBV27 to TRBJ1-2, with 11 bases fitting TRBD1. The CDR3 extends over 14 amino acids. Germline CDR1 reads MNHEY; CDR2 reads SMNVEV (reference sequence). The V gene end was trimmed by 4 bases and the J gene end by 6 bases; junction bases not matched to a gene: 4. CDR3 sequence (DNA): TGTGCCAGCAGTTGGGGACAGGGGGAAGATGGCTACACCTTC. This sequence encodes CASSWGQGEDGYTF.

The rearrangement joins TRBV29-1 to TRBJ2-7; 7 bases are a match to TRBD2. CDR1 and CDR2 (germline): SQVTM, ANQGSEA. The CDR3 has 13 residues. Trimming took 4 bases from V and 1 from J; bases not matched to a gene: 4. The CDR3 DNA sequence: TGCAGCGTTGCAGCGGGATCATCCTACGAGCAGTACTTC. Protein product: CSVAAGSSYEQYF.

This chain uses TRBV5-1 with TRBJ2-5; 7 bases are shared with TRBD2. This CDR3 contains 17 residues. Looked up from germline, CDR1 is SGHRS and CDR2 is YFSETQ. Losses at the gene ends were 0 bases for V and 5 bases for J; bases not matched to a gene: 13. CDR3 DNA sequence: TGCGCCAGCAGCTTGGGGGGACTACCCCACCTACGTGAGACCCAGTACTTC. It is translated as CASSLGGLPHLRETQYF.

By proportion, this clonotype is large (0.1 to 1%). This chain joins TRBV7-2 and TRBJ1-1; 7 bases fit TRBD1. Trimming removed 3 bases from V and 6 bases from J; junction bases left unmatched: 7. This CDR3 contains 14 residues. Germline V gene sequence: CDR1 SGHTA, CDR2 FQGNSA. The CDR3 protein is CASSFLSTGAEAFF. The CDR3 region has the DNA TGTGCCAGCAGCTTTTTAAGCACAGGGGCTGAAGCTTTCTTT.

In this sample, this clonotype turned up a few times. This chain joins TRBV7-9 and TRBJ2-5; a possible D gene is TRBD2 (5 bases). The V end lost 8 bases, the J end lost 5 bases, and 21 bases lay between the germline ends. CDR3 length equals 15 residues. Germline CDR1 SEHNR, CDR2 FQNEAQ (reference sequence). DNA for the CDR3: TGTGCCAGCGCCGCGGCGGCGAGTCGGAGGGAGACCCAGTACTTC. This codes for CASAAAASRRETQYF.

The chain uses TRBV29-1 and TRBJ1-1, with TRBD1 matching 7 bases. The germline V gene encodes CDR1 SQVTM and CDR2 ANQGSEA. CDR3 length: 13 amino acids. The junction had 8 bases not matched to a gene; V was cut back by 2 bases and J by 8 bases. This CDR3 is CSVEWIQGIEAFF. For the CDR3, the DNA is TGCAGCGTTGAATGGATACAGGGGATAGAAGCTTTCTTT.

This clonotype was seen many times. The rearrangement joins TRBV10-2 to TRBJ2-5, with 11 nucleotides matching TRBD2. The V gene end was trimmed by 6 bases and the J gene end by 3 bases; junction bases not matched to a gene: 3. CDR3 length equals 14 residues. Germline-derived CDR1 and CDR2 are WSHSY and SAAADI. CDR3 nucleotides: TGCGCCAGCAGATCACTAGCGGGGGAAGAGACCCAGTACTTC. Translated: CASRSLAGEETQYF.

The chain joins TRBV20-1 to TRBJ2-1, with D possibly being TRBD2 (5 bases). The CDR3 is 15 amino acids. Germline V gene sequence: CDR1 DFQATT, CDR2 SNEGSKA (reference sequence). V lost 4 bases and J 0 bases, leaving 13 bases between the germline ends. CDR3 loop: CSATQRRSSYNEQFF. DNA of the CDR3: TGCAGTGCTACCCAGCGGAGAAGCTCCTACAATGAGCAGTTCTTC.

This clonotype was seen ten or more times. The chain is built from TRBV11-2 and TRBJ1-5, with D perhaps TRBD1 (5 bases). Germline values: CDR1 SGHAT, CDR2 FQNNGV. V was cut by 5 bases and J by 7 bases, with 12 bases left in between. This CDR3 is built from 13 residues. The CDR3 region is CASSPGDRQPQHF. In DNA, the CDR3 is TGTGCCAGCAGCCCAGGCGACAGACAGCCCCAGCATTTT.

The rearrangement links TRBV6-6 to TRBJ1-1; TRBD1 matches at 7 bases. V lost 6 bases and J lost 5; bases outside the gene matches: 6. Germline V lookup: CDR1 MNHNY, CDR2 SVGAGI (reference sequence). This CDR3 spans 13 amino acids. The CDR3, as DNA: TGTGCCAGCAGCGCCGACAGGGTGACTGAAGCTTTCTTT. Its protein product is CASSADRVTEAFF.